This is a list of T cell receptor beta chains from one sample in a study of PD-1 blockade in classical Hodgkin lymphoma. The repertoire was sequenced with immunoSEQ multiplex PCR; TCRdb's copy has only in-frame clones and lacks some. The repertoire has about 14,000 clones, roughly 82% of them found once; the top ten carry 4.1%. This material consisted of peripheral blood mononuclear cells (PBMCs), taken at baseline. Source of these receptors: a human donor with classical Hodgkin lymphoma. Both conserved end residues are part of each CDR3. Fields, in order: D gene, J gene, clone size, V gene, CDR3 DNA, CDR3 protein. The D gene is left open where the match is weak. Clone size is stated in some rows and not others, as once, few, many or a class when expanded.

D gene: TRBD1; J gene: TRBJ2-7; clone size: -; V gene: TRBV6-5; CDR3 DNA: TGTGCCAGCCGAAGGGACAGGGGGCAGACCTACGAGCAGTACTTC; CDR3 protein: CASRRDRGQTYEQYF
D gene: -; J gene: TRBJ1-4; clone size: -; V gene: TRBV28; CDR3 DNA: TGTGCCAGCAGCCCCCCCCATTCGGCCTATAATGAAAAACTGTTTTTT; CDR3 protein: CASSPPHSAYNEKLFF
D gene: -; J gene: TRBJ2-7; clone size: medium-sized; V gene: TRBV27; CDR3 DNA: TGTGCCAGCAGTTCGAGCTCCTACGAGCAGTACTTC; CDR3 protein: CASSSSSYEQYF
D gene: -; J gene: TRBJ1-6; clone size: -; V gene: TRBV5-6; CDR3 DNA: TGTGCCAGCAGCTTGAGAGGAGGGAGCACTTCACCCCTCCACTTT; CDR3 protein: CASSLRGGSTSPLHF
D gene: TRBD1; J gene: TRBJ1-4; clone size: -; V gene: TRBV5-1; CDR3 DNA: TGCGCCAGCAGCTCCCTCGGGACAGCAGATGAAAAACTGTTTTTT; CDR3 protein: CASSSLGTADEKLFF
D gene: -; J gene: TRBJ2-7; clone size: -; V gene: TRBV10-1; CDR3 DNA: TGCGCCAGCAGTGTAAGGGATAGTTTGGGTGATTCCCTTACGAACGAGCAGTACTTC; CDR3 protein: CASSVRDSLGDSLTNEQYF
D gene: -; J gene: TRBJ2-7; clone size: -; V gene: TRBV19; CDR3 DNA: TGTGCCAGTAAACTCACAGTGGCATGGGCCGAGCAGTACTTC; CDR3 protein: CASKLTVAWAEQYF
D gene: -; J gene: TRBJ2-7; clone size: -; V gene: TRBV19; CDR3 DNA: TGTGCCAGTAGTAGCCACCGGGACGGTGCCTCCTACGAGCAGTACTTC; CDR3 protein: CASSSHRDGASYEQYF
D gene: -; J gene: TRBJ2-3; clone size: -; V gene: TRBV4-1; CDR3 DNA: TGCGCCAGCAGCCTAGGCTATAGGCAGTCTGATACGCAGTATTTT; CDR3 protein: CASSLGYRQSDTQYF
D gene: -; J gene: TRBJ1-5; clone size: -; V gene: TRBV7-6; CDR3 DNA: TGTGCCAGCAGCTTAACAATGAATCAGCCCCAGCATTTT; CDR3 protein: CASSLTMNQPQHF
D gene: -; J gene: TRBJ2-2; clone size: -; V gene: TRBV5-1; CDR3 DNA: TGCGCCAGCAGCTTGAATCAGGGTGGCTGGGAGCTGTTTTTT; CDR3 protein: CASSLNQGGWELFF
D gene: -; J gene: TRBJ1-1; clone size: -; V gene: TRBV2; CDR3 DNA: TGTGCCAGCAGTGAAATAGGTGGGGGAGACACTGAAGCTTTCTTT; CDR3 protein: CASSEIGGGDTEAFF
D gene: -; J gene: TRBJ1-6; clone size: -; V gene: TRBV19; CDR3 DNA: TGTGCCAGTAGTTCTCAGAGTTCACCCCTCCACTTT; CDR3 protein: CASSSQSSPLHF
D gene: -; J gene: TRBJ2-7; clone size: -; V gene: TRBV18; CDR3 DNA: TGTGCCAGCTCACCAACGGATACCCCCTCCTACGAGCAGTACTTC; CDR3 protein: CASSPTDTPSYEQYF
D gene: -; J gene: TRBJ1-4; clone size: once; V gene: TRBV6-5; CDR3 DNA: TGTGCCAGCAGTTCCCATGACAGTCTTACTAATGAAAAACTGTTTTTT; CDR3 protein: CASSSHDSLTNEKLFF
D gene: TRBD2; J gene: TRBJ2-1; clone size: -; V gene: TRBV7-9; CDR3 DNA: TGTGCCAGCAGCCCGCGGGGGAATACCTACAATGAGCAGTTCTTC; CDR3 protein: CASSPRGNTYNEQFF
D gene: -; J gene: TRBJ1-3; clone size: -; V gene: TRBV7-9; CDR3 DNA: TGTGCCAGCAGCTTAGGGTCCTCTGGAAACACCATATATTTT; CDR3 protein: CASSLGSSGNTIYF
D gene: TRBD2; J gene: TRBJ2-1; clone size: -; V gene: TRBV4-1; CDR3 DNA: TGCGCCAGCAGCCAAGGAGATGGACTAGCTTACAATGAGCAGTTCTTC; CDR3 protein: CASSQGDGLAYNEQFF